This T cell receptor (beta chain) derives from a study of T cells expressing NK-cell markers. The study, taken as a whole, reports: In a handful of donors, these clonotypes also led the CD3+CD56-NKG2C+ fraction.

One entry per CDR3 protein, without DNA, is what TCRdb gives after re-calling the 5' RACE reads. Here the sample table reports just under 150,000 distinct CDR3 sequences. A word on this clonotype: What it binds is not known.

The CDR3 is 12 residues long. The germline V gene encodes CDR1 MGHRA and CDR2 YSYEKL. Sequences were obtained from blood T cells: a sorted CD56 or NKG2C T cell subset, CD4+ or CD8+ T cells, or bulk PBMC T cells (not recorded which). The TCR originated in a man younger than 30 in good health. The V and J genes are TRBV4-1 and TRBJ2-1; lacking DNA, the TRBD1 call made by TCRdb goes unchecked. The CDR3 loop reads CASSAPEATQFF.